These T cell receptor beta chains were read from a single sample in a study of cytomegalovirus exposure and HLA in healthy donors. Measured with immunoSEQ multiplex PCR; TCRdb has only the in-frame clones, and not every one. Here the sample spans 37,000 or so clones, 74% being singletons. Sequencing input: PBMCs. These receptors were taken from a man between 25 and 39 years old in good health and CMV-seronegative. The CDR3 runs from the conserved cysteine through the conserved F or W. A D gene is named only where the DNA matches it firmly. Rows give clone size only sometimes, using once, few, many, or a class for an expanded clone.

TRBJ1-2 | NA | NA | TRBV5-1 | CASRTGTGGGYPF | TGCGCCAGCAGAACAGGAACGGGGGGTGGCTACCCCTTC
TRBJ1-1 | TRBD1 | NA | TRBV9 | CASSPRRGQGITEAFF | TGTGCCAGCAGCCCTCGGCGGGGACAGGGTATCACTGAAGCTTTCTTT
TRBJ2-3 | NA | NA | TRBV12-2 | CASRLASGRTDTQYF | TGTGCAAGTCGCTTAGCAAGCGGGAGGACAGATACGCAGTATTTT
TRBJ2-7 | NA | NA | TRBV11-2 | CASSPPGVYEQYF | TGTGCCAGCAGCCCTCCGGGGGTCTACGAGCAGTACTTC
TRBJ1-1 | NA | NA | TRBV7-9 | CASSNILIQGLSTEAFF | TGTGCCAGCAGCAACATATTAATTCAGGGACTGAGCACTGAAGCTTTCTTT
TRBJ2-7 | NA | NA | TRBV28 | CASSLIFNEQYF | TGTGCCAGCAGTTTGATTTTTAACGAGCAGTACTTC
TRBJ2-5 | NA | NA | TRBV14 | CASSQASTQYF | TGTGCCAGCAGCCAAGCCTCGACCCAGTACTTC
TRBJ1-2 | TRBD1 | NA | TRBV7-9 | CASILDRGFGYTF | TGTGCCAGCATCCTCGACAGGGGGTTTGGCTACACCTTC
TRBJ2-2 | NA | NA | TRBV6-5 | CASSYSGNTGELFF | TGTGCCAGCAGTTACTCGGGCAACACCGGGGAGCTGTTTTTT
TRBJ2-7 | TRBD2 | NA | TRBV27 | CASSLGQPLGLAAYEQYF | TGTGCCAGCAGTTTGGGGCAGCCTCTGGGACTAGCGGCCTACGAGCAGTACTTC
TRBJ2-5 | NA | NA | TRBV4-2 | CASSPLALETQYF | TGTGCCAGCAGCCCCCTAGCGCTGGAGACCCAGTACTTC
TRBJ1-2 | TRBD1 | once | TRBV2 | CASSAGRGLGPSGYTF | TGTGCCAGCAGCGCCGGCAGGGGGCTGGGCCCCAGTGGCTACACCTTC
TRBJ2-7 | TRBD2 | medium-sized | TRBV2 | CASTEGRGATYEQYF | TGTGCCAGCACGGAGGGGCGGGGGGCGACCTACGAGCAGTACTTC
TRBJ2-7 | NA | NA | TRBV5-4 | CASSTPGTYEQYF | TGTGCCAGCAGCACCCCGGGGACCTACGAGCAGTACTTC
TRBJ2-3 | NA | NA | TRBV5-1 | CASTRTTQGGTDTQYF | TGCGCCAGCACCCGAACGACCCAGGGGGGTACAGATACGCAGTATTTT
TRBJ1-2 | TRBD1 | NA | TRBV6-6 | CASRQGLYGYTF | TGTGCCAGCAGACAGGGGCTCTATGGCTACACCTTC
TRBJ2-2 | NA | few | TRBV6-5 | CASSSPTDTNTGELFF | TGTGCCAGCAGTTCCCCGACAGACACGAACACCGGGGAGCTGTTTTTT
TRBJ1-5 | NA | NA | TRBV30 | CAWSPQLNQPQHF | TGTGCCTGGAGCCCACAGCTCAATCAGCCCCAGCATTTT
TRBJ1-5 | NA | NA | TRBV7-9 | CASSLGGGNQPQHF | TGTGCCAGCAGCCTCGGCGGGGGGAATCAGCCCCAGCATTTT
TRBJ1-6 | NA | NA | TRBV7-7 | CASSCDRPSPLHF | TGTGCCAGCAGCTGTGACAGACCATCACCCCTCCACTTT
TRBJ1-2 | TRBD1 | NA | TRBV6-5 | CASSRGTDYGYTF | TGTGCCAGCAGTCGAGGGACAGACTATGGCTACACCTTC
TRBJ2-5 | NA | once | TRBV7-9 | CASSLSPGEPKQETQYF | TGTGCCAGCAGCTTATCTCCGGGGGAACCTAAACAAGAGACCCAGTACTTC
TRBJ2-6 | NA | NA | TRBV5-1 | CASSLDLMPLDSGANVLTF | TGCGCCAGCAGCTTGGACCTCATGCCCCTAGATTCTGGGGCCAACGTCCTGACTTTC
TRBJ2-3 | NA | NA | TRBV28 | CASSPSQRSLEDTQYF | TGTGCCAGCAGCCCTAGTCAGCGGAGCCTTGAAGATACGCAGTATTTT
TRBJ2-3 | NA | NA | TRBV5-1 | CASSPPGGTDTQYF | TGCGCCAGCAGCCCCCCGGGAGGCACAGATACGCAGTATTTT
TRBJ1-5 | NA | few | TRBV6-5 | CASRGPSNQPQHF | TGTGCCAGCAGGGGCCCGTCCAATCAGCCCCAGCATTTT
TRBJ1-1 | NA | NA | TRBV5-1 | CASARGAGNTEAFF | TGCGCCAGCGCCCGGGGGGCGGGTAACACTGAAGCTTTCTTT
TRBJ1-2 | NA | NA | TRBV7-9 | CASSLDSGQSYGYTF | TGTGCCAGCAGCTTAGATTCTGGACAGAGCTATGGCTACACCTTC
TRBJ1-3 | TRBD1 | NA | TRBV5-1 | CASKGQNSGNTIYF | TGCGCCAGCAAGGGACAGAACTCTGGAAACACCATATATTTT
TRBJ1-3 | NA | few | TRBV19 | CASNSPGNTIYF | TGTGCCAGTAACAGCCCTGGAAACACCATATATTTT
TRBJ2-7 | TRBD1 | NA | TRBV7-8 | CASSRDRGANEQYF | TGTGCCAGCAGCCGGGACAGGGGAGCCAACGAGCAGTACTTC
TRBJ2-7 | NA | NA | TRBV7-3 | CASSLQGQSEQYF | TGTGCCAGCAGCTTACAAGGACAGAGCGAGCAGTACTTC
TRBJ2-1 | TRBD1 | few | TRBV19 | CASSPGTGTLKGQFF | TGTGCCAGTAGCCCAGGGACAGGTACCCTTAAGGGGCAGTTCTTC
TRBJ2-5 | NA | NA | TRBV1 | CTSPPASSGTSGGLTLKTQYF | TGCACCAGCCCCCCCGCCTCGTCCGGGACTAGCGGGGGCCTGACTTTAAAGACCCAGTACTTC
TRBJ1-3 | TRBD1 | NA | TRBV19 | CASSDRGGVNTIYF | TGTGCCAGTAGCGACAGGGGCGGTGTAAACACCATATATTTT
TRBJ1-5 | TRBD1 | NA | TRBV29-1 | CSLILLDRGHQPQHF | TGCAGCCTGATCCTGTTAGACAGGGGGCATCAGCCCCAGCATTTT
TRBJ2-4 | TRBD2 | NA | TRBV5-6 | CASSLSGGRNIQYF | TGTGCCAGCAGCCTTAGCGGGGGTCGAAACATTCAGTACTTC
TRBJ2-7 | TRBD1 | NA | TRBV27 | CASRRGRTGAYEQYF | TGTGCCAGCCGCCGGGGCAGGACAGGGGCCTACGAGCAGTACTTC
TRBJ1-2 | NA | NA | TRBV6-6 | CASIPLETDRYGYPF | TGTGCCAGCATCCCCCTCGAGACAGACCGTTATGGCTACCCCTTC
TRBJ2-3 | TRBD1 | NA | TRBV2 | CASRTGTVNTDTQYF | TGTGCCAGCAGGACCGGGACAGTCAACACAGATACGCAGTATTTT
TRBJ2-3 | NA | once | TRBV5-4 | CASSLSLPDTQYF | TGTGCCAGCAGCTTGTCACTCCCAGATACGCAGTATTTT
TRBJ1-5 | NA | NA | TRBV19 | CASNWGDQPQHF | TGTGCCAGTAATTGGGGAGATCAGCCCCAGCATTTT
TRBJ2-2 | TRBD2 | few | TRBV6-1 | CASSSGGPMGELFF | TGTGCCAGCAGCTCGGGAGGGCCGATGGGGGAGCTGTTTTTT
TRBJ1-1 | TRBD1 | NA | TRBV5-1 | CASSLAAGQQNTEAFF | TGCGCCAGCAGCTTGGCCGCGGGACAGCAGAACACTGAAGCTTTCTTT
TRBJ1-5 | NA | NA | TRBV30 | CAWSAYSNQPQHF | TGTGCCTGGAGTGCCTACAGCAATCAGCCCCAGCATTTT
TRBJ2-7 | TRBD2 | NA | TRBV28 | CASSRGDSYEQYF | TGTGCCAGCAGTCGGGGGGATTCCTACGAGCAGTACTTC
TRBJ2-5 | NA | NA | TRBV7-2 | CASSLGAHQETQYF | TGTGCCAGCAGCTTAGGCGCCCATCAAGAGACCCAGTACTTC
TRBJ2-5 | NA | once | TRBV18 | CASSPRAETQYF | TGTGCCAGCTCACCACGCGCAGAGACCCAGTACTTC
TRBJ2-1 | TRBD2 | NA | TRBV7-2 | CASSKPNGLAGANYNEQFF | TGTGCCAGCAGCAAACCGAACGGACTAGCGGGGGCGAACTACAATGAGCAGTTCTTC
TRBJ1-1 | NA | NA | TRBV6-5 | CASSLSGTLNTEAFF | TGTGCCAGCAGTTTATCCGGGACACTGAACACTGAAGCTTTCTTT
TRBJ1-5 | NA | NA | TRBV27 | CASSSRWNQPQHF | TGTGCCAGCAGTTCCAGATGGAATCAGCCCCAGCATTTT
TRBJ1-1 | TRBD1 | NA | TRBV6-1 | CASSEQGAVTEAFF | TGTGCCAGCAGTGAACAGGGGGCAGTTACTGAAGCTTTCTTT
TRBJ1-1 | TRBD1 | NA | TRBV6-1 | CASSGAPGQTRTTEAFF | TGTGCCAGCAGTGGCGCACCGGGACAGACCCGAACCACTGAAGCTTTCTTT
TRBJ2-1 | NA | NA | TRBV9 | CASSDPIGAAWEQFF | TGTGCCAGCAGCGACCCGATTGGGGCGGCCTGGGAGCAGTTCTTC
TRBJ2-2 | NA | NA | TRBV19 | CASSIVPAGELFF | TGTGCCAGTAGTATTGTTCCCGCCGGGGAGCTGTTTTTT